Listed below are T cell receptor beta chains from one sample, sequenced in a study of post-analysis software for immune sequencing data. TCRdb recomputed calls from the PCR reads with MiXCR, one row per CDR3 protein. The table lists 700,000 to 900,000 distinct CDR3 sequences, 46% of them singletons. Sequenced: blood. The receptors stem from a girl aged 5-17 years with multiple sclerosis. The conserved cysteine and the conserved F or W are not part of the CDR3 here. Not all rows give a size; the values are once, few, many and, for expanded clones, a class.

v_call	clone_size	j_call	cdr3_length	cdr3_aa
TRBV20-1	-	TRBJ2-1	12	SGLADSLYNEQF
TRBV9	-	TRBJ1-5	16	ASTPRNRQSYSNQPQH
TRBV7-2	-	TRBJ2-7	11	ASTHGATYEQY
TRBV10-3	many	TRBJ2-7	16	AISESISGTGVKYEQY
TRBV7-2	-	TRBJ2-7	13	ASSQRLAGAYEQY
TRBV5-1	few	TRBJ1-2	9	ASRGEDGYT
TRBV28	-	TRBJ2-1	16	ASREGLAGEGAYNEQF
TRBV7-3	-	TRBJ1-1	13	ASSLDGRENTEAF
TRBV5-1	-	TRBJ2-5	13	ASRPQPELTGPEY
TRBV9	few	TRBJ2-1	11	ASSVGTGDEQF
TRBV20-1	-	TRBJ2-7	12	SAVSGTGGYEQY
TRBV13	-	TRBJ2-7	13	ASSPGYRVGDEQY
TRBV7-6	-	TRBJ1-1	12	ASSAGDMNTEAF
TRBV6-1	few	TRBJ1-2	11	ASGDLLYYGYT
TRBV7-3	-	TRBJ1-5	11	ASSRTQGQPQH
TRBV12-3/TRBV12-4	few	TRBJ2-1	14	ASSLGRARGNNEQF
TRBV10-3	-	TRBJ2-5	12	AISVRGVGETQY
TRBV11-2	-	TRBJ2-3	11	ASSLGSIDTQY
TRBV7-9	-	TRBJ2-6	14	ASSHSTGSGANVLT
TRBV7-9	-	TRBJ2-7	12	ASSFAHRAYEQY
TRBV27	once	TRBJ2-5	13	ASSPSGGGSYEQY
TRBV5-5	few	TRBJ2-5	13	ASNLSGRALETQY
TRBV20-1	-	TRBJ2-3	16	STIGGGTPIGYTDTQY
TRBV7-6	-	TRBJ2-7	14	ASSPGWPSGSYEQY
TRBV12-3/TRBV12-4	few	TRBJ1-2	11	ASSSRGPYGYT
TRBV6-2/TRBV6-3	-	TRBJ1-5	13	ASRPLTDSNQPQH
TRBV20-1	few	TRBJ2-3	14	SARVRLAVSTDTQY
TRBV29-1	-	TRBJ1-5	11	SAQSISNQPQH